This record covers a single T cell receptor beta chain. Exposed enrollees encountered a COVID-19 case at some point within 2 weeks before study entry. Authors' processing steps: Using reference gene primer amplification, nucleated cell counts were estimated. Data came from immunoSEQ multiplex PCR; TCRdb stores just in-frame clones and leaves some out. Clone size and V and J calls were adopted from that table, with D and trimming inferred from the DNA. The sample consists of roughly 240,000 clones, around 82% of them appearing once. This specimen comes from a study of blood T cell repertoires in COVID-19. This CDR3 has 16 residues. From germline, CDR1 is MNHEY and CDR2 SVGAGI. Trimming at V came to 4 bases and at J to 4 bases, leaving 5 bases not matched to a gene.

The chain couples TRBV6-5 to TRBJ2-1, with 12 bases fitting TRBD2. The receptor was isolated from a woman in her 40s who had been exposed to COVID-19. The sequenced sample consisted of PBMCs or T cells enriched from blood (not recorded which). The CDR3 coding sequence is TGTGCCAGCAGTTCCCGACTAGCGGGGGCGTACAATGAGCAGTTCTTC. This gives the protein CASSSRLAGAYNEQFF.